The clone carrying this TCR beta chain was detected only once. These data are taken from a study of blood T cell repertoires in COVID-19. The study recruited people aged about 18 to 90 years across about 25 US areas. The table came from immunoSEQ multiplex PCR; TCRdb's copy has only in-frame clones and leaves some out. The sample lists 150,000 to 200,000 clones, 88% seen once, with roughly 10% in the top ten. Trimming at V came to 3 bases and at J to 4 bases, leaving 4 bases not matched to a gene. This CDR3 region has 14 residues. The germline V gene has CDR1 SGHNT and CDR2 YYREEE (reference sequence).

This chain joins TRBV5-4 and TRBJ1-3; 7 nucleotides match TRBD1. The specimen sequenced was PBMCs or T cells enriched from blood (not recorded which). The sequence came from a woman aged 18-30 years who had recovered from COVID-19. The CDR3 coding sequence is TGTGCCAGCAGCTGGCAGGGGGGAGGAAACACCATATATTTT. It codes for CASSWQGGGNTIYF.